Listed below are T cell receptor beta chains from one sample, sequenced in a study of blood T cell repertoires in COVID-19. TCRdb's copy holds only in-frame clones and misses some; the assay was immunoSEQ multiplex PCR. Among about 83,000 clones listed, about nine tenths were seen once. The specimen was peripheral blood. The receptor set was obtained from a woman in her fifties or sixties with active or convalescent COVID-19. Each CDR3 is given with its conserved first and last residue. Clone size, where shown, is once, few, many, or a class for clones that have expanded.

j_gene | v_gene | abundance | CDR3aa
TRBJ2-7 | TRBV18 | once | CASSPTDRGGYEQYF
TRBJ2-7 | TRBV7-8 | NA | CASSRSGQGRYEQYF
TRBJ2-2 | TRBV7-2 | NA | CASSLQGMRGGMTGELFF
TRBJ2-5 | TRBV6-2/TRBV6-3 | NA | CASSPPSLAGVQETQYF
TRBJ2-1 | TRBV4-3 | NA | CASSHVIDNEQFF
TRBJ1-1 | TRBV4-3 | NA | CASSQGDTLNTEAFF
TRBJ1-3 | TRBV5-1 | once | CASGGGNTIYF
TRBJ1-1 | TRBV12-3/TRBV12-4 | once | CASSLGGNEAFF
TRBJ2-2 | TRBV21-1 | NA | CASSKRHTPLLSGTGELFF
TRBJ2-7 | TRBV9 | NA | CASSAHPQDSSYEQYF
TRBJ2-1 | TRBV20-1 | many | CSATSGHEQFF
TRBJ2-1 | TRBV7-2 | once | CASSRSGGERYNEQFF
TRBJ1-3 | TRBV9 | NA | CASSVEFPGTVGNTIYF
TRBJ2-7 | TRBV2 | NA | CASSDRGSSYEQYF
TRBJ1-5 | TRBV5-4 | NA | CASSLGPPGSSNQPQHF
TRBJ1-2 | TRBV4-3 | few | CASSPAIGVDYGYTF
TRBJ2-7 | TRBV10-3 | NA | CAITSEWETGGGYEQYF
TRBJ1-1 | TRBV2 | NA | CASKSEQSRTEAFF
TRBJ2-3 | TRBV7-8 | NA | CASSQVAGGRTDTQYF
TRBJ2-5 | TRBV7-7 | NA | CASSAQSGGVQETQYF
TRBJ1-5 | TRBV5-5 | NA | CASSPWTGDQPQHF
TRBJ1-1 | TRBV10-3 | NA | CAISENRGETEAFF
TRBJ2-1 | TRBV5-8 | NA | CASSPRGRSSSHEQFF
TRBJ2-5 | TRBV7-9 | once | CASSLDWRDEETQYF
TRBJ1-4 | TRBV19 | NA | CASSPPAGTGKLFF
TRBJ1-2 | TRBV19 | once | CASVRRNTGGWDGYTF
TRBJ2-3 | TRBV5-5 | NA | CASSFNFDSWDTQYF
TRBJ2-3 | TRBV11-3 | NA | CASSYTGGPGTQYF
TRBJ2-7 | TRBV29-1 | NA | CSVKIQGFGEQYF
TRBJ1-2 | TRBV20-1 | NA | CSASRGQGKSAYTF
TRBJ1-3 | TRBV9 | NA | CASSTYRETYSGNTIYF
TRBJ1-2 | TRBV30 | NA | CAWSVLSLVGYGYTF
TRBJ1-2 | TRBV7-9 | medium-sized | CASSLATPQGDGYTF